Below are 7 T cell receptor beta chains sequenced from a single sample in a study of T cell responses to AZD1222 COVID-19 vaccine. Profiled with immunoSEQ multiplex PCR; TCRdb holds only in-frame clones, not every one. Among about 170,000 clones, 80% to 90% were seen once, and the ten largest hold 6% to 8%. Sample: peripheral blood, taken on day 0 of AZD1222 vaccination. These receptors came from an adult in good health.

This rearrangement joins TRBV19 to TRBJ2-1; D is perhaps TRBD1 (7 bases). In germline, CDR1 is LNHDA, CDR2 SQIVND (reference sequence). This CDR3 region has 14 residues. Between the trimmed V and J ends, which lost 7 bases and 3 bases, there was a span of 13 bases. The DNA of the CDR3 is TGTGCCAGTACCCCAGGGGGGTTCTACAATGAGCAGTTCTTC. Protein product: CASTPGGFYNEQFF.

Note on this clone: Mismatch with germline at one junction end may stem from a read error. The chain has TRBV28 and TRBJ1-2; weak D call: TRBD1 (5 bases). The CDR3 contains 12 residues. Germline CDR1 MDHEN, CDR2 SYDVKM. Here the CDR3 reads CASSQGRGEAGF. The CDR3 DNA reads as TGTGCCAGCAGTCAAGGACGGGGGGAGGCAGGCTTC.

The chain carries TRBV3-1 (or the pseudogene TRBV3-2) and TRBJ1-3; D unclear. The CDR3 spans 15 residues. The V end lost 1 base, the J end lost 0 bases, and 7 bases lay between the germline ends. Looked up from germline, CDR1 is LGHDT and CDR2 is YNNKEL (reference sequence). The DNA for the CDR3 is TGTGCCAGCAGCCAAGGTTTTCCCTCTGGAAACACCATATATTTT. Its translation is CASSQGFPSGNTIYF.

This chain joins TRBV10-3 and TRBJ1-1; D not resolved. The V gene's germline CDR1 is ENHRY and CDR2 SYGVKD. The V and J ends lost 0 bases and 1 base respectively, with 9 bases between them. The CDR3 is made up of 15 amino acids. The CDR3: CAISESWVQNTEAFF. CDR3 DNA: TGTGCCATCAGTGAGTCGTGGGTACAGAACACTGAAGCTTTCTTT.

V gene TRBV10-1 combines with J gene TRBJ2-2; D is unresolved. Germline assignment: CDR1 WNHNN and CDR2 SYGVQD (reference sequence). This CDR3 is 15 amino acids long. Trimming took 0 bases from V and 7 from J, leaving 12 bases between them. The CDR3 coding sequence is TGCGCCAGCAGTGAGTCGGAACTCTTAGGCGGGGAGCTGTTTTTT. This translates into CASSESELLGGELFF.

This sequence joins TRBV9 and TRBJ2-1, with 8 nucleotides matching TRBD1. Germline assignment: CDR1 SGDLS and CDR2 YYNGEE. This CDR3 spans 18 amino acids. V shed 0 bases, J shed 1 base, and the junction held 9 bases outside the gene matches. CDR3 residues: CASSVGSGGIWSYNEQFF. The CDR3 nucleotides read TGTGCCAGCAGCGTAGGTTCAGGGGGCATTTGGTCCTACAATGAGCAGTTCTTC.

The chain combines TRBV4-3 with TRBJ2-7, with a possible D match to TRBD1 (6 bases). CDR3 length: 15 residues. Deletions cut 0 bases from V and 2 bases from J, with 11 bases between. CDR1 and CDR2 (germline): LGHNA, YSLEER. The CDR3 nucleotides are TGCGCCAGCAGCCAAGACAAGGCAGGGGCCTACGAGCAGTACTTC. This codes for CASSQDKAGAYEQYF.